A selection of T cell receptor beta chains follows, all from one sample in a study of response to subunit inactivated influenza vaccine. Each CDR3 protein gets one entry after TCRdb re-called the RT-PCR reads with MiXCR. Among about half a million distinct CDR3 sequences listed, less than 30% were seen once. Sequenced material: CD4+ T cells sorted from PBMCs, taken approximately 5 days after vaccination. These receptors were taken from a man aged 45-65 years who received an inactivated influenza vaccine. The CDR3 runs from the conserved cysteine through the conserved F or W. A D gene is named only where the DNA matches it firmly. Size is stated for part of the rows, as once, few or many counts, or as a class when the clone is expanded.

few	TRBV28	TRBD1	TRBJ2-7	TGTGCCAGCAGTTTGACCGGGACAGGGGGCTCCTACGAGCAGTACTTC	CASSLTGTGGSYEQYF
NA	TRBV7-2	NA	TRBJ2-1	TGTGCCAGCAGCCCCCAGGTTGGCGGGATCAACAATGAGCAGTTCTTC	CASSPQVGGINNEQFF
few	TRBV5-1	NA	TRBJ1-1	TGCGCCAGCAGCTTGGGGACAGATCGGCCCACTGAAGCTTTCTTT	CASSLGTDRPTEAFF
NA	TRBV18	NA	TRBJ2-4	TGTGCCAGCTCACCACTAGCCAAAAACATTCAGTACTTC	CASSPLAKNIQYF
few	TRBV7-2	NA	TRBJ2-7	TGTGCCAGCAGCTTAAAGAACGTGGGCGAGCAGTACTTC	CASSLKNVGEQYF
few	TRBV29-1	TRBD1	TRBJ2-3	TGCAGCGTAAGGGGGACAGGGAAGGGCGCAGATACGCAGTATTTT	CSVRGTGKGADTQYF
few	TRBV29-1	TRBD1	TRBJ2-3	TGCAGCCTACGACAGGGGGTCAAGTCGGATACGCAGTATTTT	CSLRQGVKSDTQYF
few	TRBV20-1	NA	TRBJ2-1	TGCAGTGCTAGTGTGGACAATGAGCAGTTCTTC	CSASVDNEQFF
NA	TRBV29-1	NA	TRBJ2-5	TGCAGCGTTGCAGGTGACGAAGAGACCCAGTACTTC	CSVAGDEETQYF
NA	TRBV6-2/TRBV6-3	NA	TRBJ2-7	TGTGCCACCATCAGGGACCCAAGCTCCTACGAGCAGTACTTC	CATIRDPSSYEQYF
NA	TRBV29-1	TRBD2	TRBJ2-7	TGCAGCGTTGGTGGACTAGCGGGAGTCGAGCAGTACTTC	CSVGGLAGVEQYF
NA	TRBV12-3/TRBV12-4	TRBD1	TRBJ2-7	TGTGCCAGCAGTCAGGGACAGGGCTTATTCTACGAGCAGTACTTC	CASSQGQGLFYEQYF
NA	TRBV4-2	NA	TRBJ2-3	TGTGCCAGCAGCCAAGACTCTAGCAAAAATACGCAGTATTTT	CASSQDSSKNTQYF
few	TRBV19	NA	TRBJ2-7	TGTGCCAGTAGCCGAACAGGGACCCATTACGAGCAGTACTTC	CASSRTGTHYEQYF
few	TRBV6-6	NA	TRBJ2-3	TGTGCCAGCAGTTATCGGGGGAGGGATACGCAGTATTTT	CASSYRGRDTQYF
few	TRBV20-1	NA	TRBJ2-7	TGCAGTGCTAGGAGGCAGGCGACATACGAGCAGTACTTC	CSARRQATYEQYF
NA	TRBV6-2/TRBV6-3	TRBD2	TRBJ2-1	TGTGCCAGCAGTTACGGGACTAGCGGGAGGGCCTACAATGAGCAGTTCTTC	CASSYGTSGRAYNEQFF
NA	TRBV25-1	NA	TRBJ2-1	TGTGCCAGCAGTGCGGGACACTTATCCTACAATGAGCAGTTCTTC	CASSAGHLSYNEQFF
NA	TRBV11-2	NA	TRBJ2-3	TGTGCCAGTCGCCGGGGGTTGCCTCCCTCGGGGCAGTATTTT	CASRRGLPPSGQYF
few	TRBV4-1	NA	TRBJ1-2	TGCGCCAGCAGCCAAGATCGGGCCGGCGCTAACTATGGCTACACCTTC	CASSQDRAGANYGYTF
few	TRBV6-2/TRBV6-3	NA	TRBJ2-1	TGTGCCAGCAGTTACATAGCATTGGGAGAGCAGTTCTTC	CASSYIALGEQFF
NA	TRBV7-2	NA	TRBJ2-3	TGTGCCAGCAGCTTAGCCCTTGGACAGTCTGCGCAGTATTTT	CASSLALGQSAQYF
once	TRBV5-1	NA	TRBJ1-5	TGCGCCAGCAGCTTGGGGACAGCCAGCAATCAGCCCCAGCATTTT	CASSLGTASNQPQHF
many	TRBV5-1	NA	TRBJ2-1	TGCGCCAGCAGCTTGCGAATAGAGGGTAATGAGCAGTTCTTC	CASSLRIEGNEQFF
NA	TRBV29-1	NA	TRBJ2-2	TGCAGCGCCTGGAAGGGCACCGGGGAGCTGTTTTTT	CSAWKGTGELFF
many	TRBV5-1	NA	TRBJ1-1	TGCGCCAGCAGCTTGGGTCCGGCGAACACTGAAGCTTTCTTT	CASSLGPANTEAFF
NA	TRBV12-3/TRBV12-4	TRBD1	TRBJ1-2	TGTGCCAGCACCATGGCAGGGGGTGGCTACACCTTC	CASTMAGGGYTF
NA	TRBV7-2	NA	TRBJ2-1	TGTGCCAGCAGCTTCCCAGGGATGTGGAATGAGCAGTTCTTC	CASSFPGMWNEQFF
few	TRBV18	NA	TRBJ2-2	TGTGCCAGCTCACCACTGACAGGGAACACCGGGGAGCTGTTTTTT	CASSPLTGNTGELFF
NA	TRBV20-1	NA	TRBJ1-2	TGCAGTGCTGCCAACTCAAGGGGTACTAACTATGGCTACACCTTC	CSAANSRGTNYGYTF
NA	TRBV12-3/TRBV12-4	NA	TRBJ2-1	TGTGCCAGCAGTTTAAATAGGGGAGGAAGCTCCTACAATGAGCAGTTCTTC	CASSLNRGGSSYNEQFF
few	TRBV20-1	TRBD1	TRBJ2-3	TGCAGTGCTAGGATGCACAGGGGATTCACAGATACGCAGTATTTT	CSARMHRGFTDTQYF
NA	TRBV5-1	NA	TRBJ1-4	TGCGCCAGCAGCTTGACTGGGACAAGAAGTGAAAAACTGTTTTTT	CASSLTGTRSEKLFF
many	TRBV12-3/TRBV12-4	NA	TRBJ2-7	TGTGCCAGCAGTTTGGGGGCAGGTCCCTACGAGCAGTACTTC	CASSLGAGPYEQYF
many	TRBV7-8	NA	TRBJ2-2	TGTGCCAGCAGCCCGACTAGTTACACCGGGGAGCTGTTTTTT	CASSPTSYTGELFF
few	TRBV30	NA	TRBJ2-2	TGTGCCTGGAGTGTCAGGCAGGCCGGGGAGCTGTTTTTT	CAWSVRQAGELFF
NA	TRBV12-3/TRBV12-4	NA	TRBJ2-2	TGTGCCAGCAGTCTGGTGGCGACCGGGGAGCTGTTTTTT	CASSLVATGELFF
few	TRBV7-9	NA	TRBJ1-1	TGTGCCAGCAGCTTAACGGCAGTTAACACTGAAGCTTTCTTT	CASSLTAVNTEAFF
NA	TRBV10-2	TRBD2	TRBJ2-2	TGCGCCAGCAAGACTAGCGGGGGGGCCGGCGGGGAGCTGTTTTTT	CASKTSGGAGGELFF
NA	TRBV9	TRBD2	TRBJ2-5	TGTGCCAGCAGCATCACACCATTAGCGGGAGTCGTCGAGACCCAGTACTTC	CASSITPLAGVVETQYF
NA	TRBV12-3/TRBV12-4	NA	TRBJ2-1	TGTGCCAGCAGTTTAGTTCTTGCGGCCTCGGGCAATGAGCAGTTCTTC	CASSLVLAASGNEQFF
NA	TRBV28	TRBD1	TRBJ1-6	TGTGCCAGCAGTCAAGGACAGGGGTATAATTCACCCCTCCACTTT	CASSQGQGYNSPLHF
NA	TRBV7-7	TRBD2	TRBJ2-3	TGTGCCAGCAGCTTAACCCTAGCGGCAACAGATACGCAGTATTTT	CASSLTLAATDTQYF
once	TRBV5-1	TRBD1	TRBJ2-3	TGCGCCAGCACCCAGACCGGGACAGGGCAAATGGCTAGCACAGATACGCAGTATTTT	CASTQTGTGQMASTDTQYF
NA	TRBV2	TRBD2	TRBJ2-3	TGTGCCAGCAGATCTGGCGGGAGTAGCACAGATACGCAGTATTTT	CASRSGGSSTDTQYF